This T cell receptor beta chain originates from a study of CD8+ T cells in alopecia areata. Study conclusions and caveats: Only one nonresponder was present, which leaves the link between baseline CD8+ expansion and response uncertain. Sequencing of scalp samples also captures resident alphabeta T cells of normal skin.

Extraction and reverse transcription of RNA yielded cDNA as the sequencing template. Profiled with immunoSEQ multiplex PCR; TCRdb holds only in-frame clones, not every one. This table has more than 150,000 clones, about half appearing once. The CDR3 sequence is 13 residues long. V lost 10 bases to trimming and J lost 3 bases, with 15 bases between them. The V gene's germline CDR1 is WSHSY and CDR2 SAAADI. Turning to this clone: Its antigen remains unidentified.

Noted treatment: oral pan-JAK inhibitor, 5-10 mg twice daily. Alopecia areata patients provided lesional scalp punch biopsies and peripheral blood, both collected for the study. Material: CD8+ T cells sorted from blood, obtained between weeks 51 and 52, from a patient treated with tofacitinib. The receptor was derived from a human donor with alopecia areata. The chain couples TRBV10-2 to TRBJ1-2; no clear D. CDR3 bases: TGCGCCACGGCCGGGTCATCAGACTATGGCTACACCTTC. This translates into CATAGSSDYGYTF.